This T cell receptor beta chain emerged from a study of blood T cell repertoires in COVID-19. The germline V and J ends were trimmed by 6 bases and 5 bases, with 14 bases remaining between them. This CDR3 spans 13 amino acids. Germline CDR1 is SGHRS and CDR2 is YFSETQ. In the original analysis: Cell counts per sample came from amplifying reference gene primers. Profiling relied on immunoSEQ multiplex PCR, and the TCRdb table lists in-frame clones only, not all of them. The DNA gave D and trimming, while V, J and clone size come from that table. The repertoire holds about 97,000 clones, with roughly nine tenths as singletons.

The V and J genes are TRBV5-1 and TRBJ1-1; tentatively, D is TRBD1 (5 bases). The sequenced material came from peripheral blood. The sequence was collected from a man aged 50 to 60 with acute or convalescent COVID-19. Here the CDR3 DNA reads TGCGCCAGCACTACCGACAGTCTGACTGAAGCTTTCTTT. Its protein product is CASTTDSLTEAFF.